This entry concerns a single T cell receptor beta chain. Its target is unknown. The CDR3 is 15 residues long. This sample is part of a study of cytomegalovirus exposure and HLA in healthy donors. Study in general: From 150 million to 200 million T cells, an earlier analysis saw roughly 110 million unique TCR beta sequences.

Study-level points and caveats: Being productive about 87% or about 30% of the time was typical of most TCR beta V segments in an earlier analysis. Solely CMV serostatus was available to characterize immune exposure. The authors confirmed in vitro that three CMV-associated chains were specific for CMV antigens.

13 Jbeta primers and 60 Vbeta primers were used for the PCR. Sequencing was performed with immunoSEQ multiplex PCR; in TCRdb, only in-frame clones are kept and a portion is missing. The sample lists more than 85,000 clones; 69% were seen once. This receptor was identified in a woman in her seventies in good health and CMV-seropositive. Sequencing was done on a sample of PBMCs. The chain joins TRBV7-5 to TRBJ2-7; the table's D call, TRBD1, was not checked against the DNA. TRBV7-5 represents a pseudogene. The CDR3 nucleotides are TGTGCCAGAACCTCGGACAGGGATAGCTCCTACGAGCAGTACTTC. Translated, it gives CARTSDRDSSYEQYF.